One sample yielded the 12 T cell receptor beta chains listed below, sequenced in a study of chemoradiotherapy in HPV16-positive cancers. Data came from immunoSEQ multiplex PCR; TCRdb stores just in-frame clones and leaves some out. The data contain 10,000 to 11,000 clones, around 68% of them seen just once; the ten biggest clones take up around a third. This material was obtained from a patient who underwent chemoradiotherapy. The receptors derive from a human donor with HPV-associated anogenital cancer.

V is TRBV7-2 and J is TRBJ1-1; D is uncertain. This CDR3 is 13 amino acids long. Germline loops: CDR1 SGHTA, CDR2 FQGNSA. The V gene lost 5 bases and the J gene lost 1 base, with 8 bases spanning the gap. CDR3 sequence (DNA): TGTGCCAGCAGCCGAAGCCGGAACACTGAAGCTTTCTTT. Translation gives CASSRSRNTEAFF.

This clone appeared once. The CDR3 protein is CASSQELPGSYNSPLHF. DNA for the CDR3: TGTGCCAGCAGCCAAGAACTCCCCGGCTCCTATAATTCACCCCTCCACTTT. This chain joins TRBV14 and TRBJ1-6, with D hard to call. Germline assignment: CDR1 SGHDN and CDR2 FVKESK. V was trimmed by 0 bases and J by 0 bases, leaving 9 bases between them. The CDR3 covers 17 residues.

The J gene is TRBJ2-3, the V gene TRBV7-9, with TRBD1 matching 7 bases. The CDR3 length is 13 residues. The germline gives CDR1 SEHNR, CDR2 FQNEAQ (reference sequence). Trimming at V came to 5 bases and at J to 4 bases, leaving 3 bases not matched to a gene. For the CDR3, the DNA is TGTGCCAGCAGCCAGGGACAGCCAGATACGCAGTATTTT. Translation gives CASSQGQPDTQYF. Supplemented by reference TRBV7-9 and TRBJ2-3, the full variable domain reads DTGVSQNPRHKITKRGQNVTFRCDPISEHNRLYWYRQTLGQGPEFLTYFQNEAQLEKSRLLSDRFSAERPKGSFSTLEIQRTEQGDSAMYLCASSQGQPDTQYFGPGTRLTVL.

The chain couples TRBV18 to TRBJ2-2; 7 bases line up with TRBD1. CDR1 is KGHSH and CDR2 is LQKENI in the germline V gene. V was clipped by 3 bases and J by 4 bases; unmatched bases: 8. The CDR3 runs to 16 residues. The CDR3 here is CASSPRAQGPTGELFF. The CDR3 region has the DNA TGTGCCAGCTCACCCCGGGCACAGGGGCCCACCGGGGAGCTGTTTTTT.

This clone was detected only a few times. This chain connects TRBV7-9 to TRBJ1-2; TRBD1 agrees at 9 bases. V shed 3 bases and J 5 bases; nucleotides not matched to a gene: 4. The germline V gene has CDR1 SEHNR and CDR2 FQNEAQ (reference sequence). The CDR3 consists of 14 residues. The CDR3 here is CASSLGTGLYGYTF. DNA for the CDR3: TGTGCCAGCAGCTTGGGGACAGGGCTATATGGCTACACCTTC.

V and J are TRBV30 and TRBJ2-5; 8 bases fit TRBD1. In germline, CDR1 is GTSNPN, CDR2 SVGIG (reference sequence). CDR3 size: 14 residues. V shed 0 bases and J 5 bases; nucleotides not matched to a gene: 5. The CDR3: CAWSVRGLQETQYF. The CDR3 DNA follows: TGTGCCTGGAGTGTCAGGGGGCTGCAGGAGACCCAGTACTTC.

The chain has TRBV6-1 and TRBJ1-5; the match to TRBD1 covers 8 bases. The CDR3 extends over 14 amino acids. In germline, CDR1 is MNHNS, CDR2 SASEGT. V trimming: 3 bases; J trimming: 11 bases; junction bases outside the gene matches: 9. The CDR3 sequence is CASSDAGTGSAQHF. The CDR3 nucleotides are TGTGCCAGCAGTGACGCCGGGACAGGATCAGCCCAGCATTTT.

V is TRBV9 and J is TRBJ2-1, with 13 bases matching TRBD2. V was pared by 1 base and J by 15 bases, with 13 bases of the junction left unmatched. The length of the CDR3 is 16 residues. Germline V gene sequence: CDR1 SGDLS, CDR2 YYNGEE. The CDR3 loop reads CASSVTTGTSGAGRFF. CDR3 DNA: TGTGCCAGCAGCGTAACAACCGGGACTAGCGGGGCCGGGCGGTTCTTC.

The rearrangement uses TRBV21-1 and TRBJ1-6. TRBV21-1 is designated a pseudogene. CDR3 length: 12 residues. CDR3 sequence reads: CASSNILLTLHF. Written as DNA, the CDR3 is TGTGCCAGCAGCAATATCCTTCTGACCCTCCACTTT.

The rearrangement joins TRBV14 to TRBJ2-5; possible D gene TRBD1, 6 bases. Looked up from germline, CDR1 is SGHDN and CDR2 is FVKESK. This CDR3 has 14 residues. V was cut by 2 bases and J by 1 base, with 8 bases left in between. The CDR3 spells CASSQNRAQETQYF. CDR3 coding DNA: TGTGCCAGCAGCCAAAACAGGGCCCAAGAGACCCAGTACTTC.

This clone was observed a few times. The chain employs TRBV6-6 and TRBJ2-1; 7 nucleotides agree with TRBD1. Trimming at V came to 7 bases and at J to 10 bases, leaving 10 bases not matched to a gene. This CDR3 is 13 amino acids long. Looked up from germline, CDR1 is MNHNY and CDR2 is SVGAGI (reference sequence). In nucleotides, the CDR3 is TGTGCCAGCACCGTGTTTCGGGACAGCGAGCAGTTCTTC. It encodes CASTVFRDSEQFF.

This chain uses TRBV7-2 with TRBJ1-5; TRBD1 is a possible D gene (6 bases). V was pared by 5 bases and J by 7 bases, with 18 bases between. Germline V gene sequence: CDR1 SGHTA, CDR2 FQGNSA. CDR3 length equals 15 residues. CDR3 bases: TGTGCCAGCAGCCCAGAGGGGGGGGATGGGCAGCCCCAGCATTTT. Encoded protein: CASSPEGGDGQPQHF.